This T cell receptor (beta chain) originates from a study of regulatory T cells in long-lasting Graves disease. On the study more broadly: Freshly diagnosed Graves' patients had used antithyroid drugs for under 3 months.

This clonotype was counted ten times or more. What it recognizes is unknown. CDR3 length: 15 residues. Germline V gene sequence: CDR1 DFQATT, CDR2 SNEGSKA (reference sequence). The ends lost 0 bases at V and 4 bases at J; junction bases unmatched: 5. Time point denoted: newly diagnosed GD, antithyroid drugs for less than 3 months. PBMC-derived RNA was used for the TCR library. The authors built TCR beta libraries using iRepertoire HTBI primers and Arm-PCR of CDR3 regions. TCRdb processed the multiplex PCR reads anew with MiXCR; each CDR3 protein has one entry. The table lists approximately 540,000 distinct CDR3 sequences, 12% of them singletons. Study results and limitations: The study found TRBV28, TRBJ1-2 and TRBJ2-5 favored in persistent disease. Study of thyroid tissue was not done, with only peripheral blood studied.

The sample was also reused in another study, on T cells in Graves' hyperthyroidism and ophthalmopathy.

The specimen comprised peripheral blood mononuclear cells (PBMCs), sampled at new diagnosis, from a patient treated with antithyroid drugs. This sequence originates from a woman aged 25 to 39 with Graves disease. The chain links TRBV20-1 to TRBJ2-2; 7 bases map to TRBD1. CDR3 sequence reads: CSARDRQGFTGELFF. In DNA, the CDR3 is TGCAGTGCTAGAGATCGACAGGGTTTCACCGGGGAGCTGTTTTTT.